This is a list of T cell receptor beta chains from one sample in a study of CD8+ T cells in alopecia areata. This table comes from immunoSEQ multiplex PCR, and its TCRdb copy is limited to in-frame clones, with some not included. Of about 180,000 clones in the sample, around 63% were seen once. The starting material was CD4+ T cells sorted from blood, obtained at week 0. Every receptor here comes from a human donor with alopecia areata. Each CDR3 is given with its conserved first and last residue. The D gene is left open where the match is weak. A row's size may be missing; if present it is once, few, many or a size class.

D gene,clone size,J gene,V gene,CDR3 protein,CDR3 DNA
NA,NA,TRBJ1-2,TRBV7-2,CASSRDGNYGYTF,TGTGCCAGCAGCCGGGACGGGAACTATGGCTACACCTTC
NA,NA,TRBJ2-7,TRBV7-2,CASSYDGGSSYEQYF,TGTGCCAGCAGCTACGACGGGGGCTCCTCCTACGAGCAGTACTTC
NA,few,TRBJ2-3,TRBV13,CASSLISGDTQYF,TGTGCCAGCAGCTTAATCAGTGGGGATACGCAGTATTTT
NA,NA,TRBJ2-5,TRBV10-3,CAISPSGNGPGETQYF,TGTGCCATCAGTCCCTCGGGTAACGGACCAGGAGAGACCCAGTACTTC
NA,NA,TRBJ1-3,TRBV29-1,CSVGSRAPSGNTIYF,TGCAGCGTCGGGAGCAGGGCTCCCTCTGGAAACACCATATATTTT
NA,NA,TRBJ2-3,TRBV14,CASSLIPGLKTDTQYF,TGTGCCAGCAGCCTCATCCCCGGCCTTAAGACAGATACGCAGTATTTT
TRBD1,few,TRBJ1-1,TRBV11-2,CASSGTGGTEAFF,TGTGCCAGCAGCGGTACAGGGGGCACTGAAGCTTTCTTT
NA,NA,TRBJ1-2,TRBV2,CASSADQTNYGYTF,TGTGCCAGCAGTGCGGACCAGACTAACTATGGCTACACCTTC
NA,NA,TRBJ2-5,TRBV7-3,CASSQTPDRRETQYF,TGTGCCAGCAGCCAAACCCCGGACCGTCGAGAGACCCAGTACTTC
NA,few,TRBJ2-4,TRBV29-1,CSVELPVLAKNIQYF,TGCAGCGTTGAATTACCGGTTCTAGCCAAAAACATTCAGTACTTC
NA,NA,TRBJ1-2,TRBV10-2,CASSERAGGTRTHGYTF,TGCGCCAGCAGTGAGCGGGCGGGTGGGACAAGGACTCATGGCTACACCTTC
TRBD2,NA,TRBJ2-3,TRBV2,CASSAGAGATDTQYF,TGTGCCAGCAGTGCTGGAGCGGGGGCCACAGATACGCAGTATTTT
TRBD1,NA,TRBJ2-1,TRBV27,CASGDRGGEQFF,TGTGCCAGCGGGGACAGGGGAGGAGAGCAGTTCTTC